Sequencing of this T cell receptor (beta chain) was carried out in a study of blood T cell repertoires in COVID-19. Overall study context: Specimens from acute and convalescent COVID-19 originated in the United States, Italy and Spain. In each case, the material was cDNA or gDNA derived from T cells, B-cell-depleted T cells, or PBMCs.

Germline V gene sequence: CDR1 MNHEY, CDR2 SMNVEV (reference sequence). V lost 4 bases to trimming and J lost 2 bases, with 10 bases between them. This CDR3 has 14 residues. This clone turned up a few times. As processed by the authors: By means of reference gene primer amplification, nucleated cell counts were estimated. Libraries were prepared by immunoSEQ multiplex PCR; TCRdb keeps only in-frame clonotypes and omits some of them. From that table come the V and J calls and clone size; the DNA was used to work out D and trimming. The sample lists 130,000 or so clones, roughly 79% occurring once. V is TRBV27 and J is TRBJ2-3, with a possible D match to TRBD2 (6 bases). The sample taken for sequencing was peripheral blood. The receptor was derived from a human donor in a cohort sampled during active COVID-19. Written as DNA, the CDR3 is TGTGCCAGCAGTTGGAGGGATCCCACAGATACGCAGTATTTT. This encodes CASSWRDPTDTQYF.